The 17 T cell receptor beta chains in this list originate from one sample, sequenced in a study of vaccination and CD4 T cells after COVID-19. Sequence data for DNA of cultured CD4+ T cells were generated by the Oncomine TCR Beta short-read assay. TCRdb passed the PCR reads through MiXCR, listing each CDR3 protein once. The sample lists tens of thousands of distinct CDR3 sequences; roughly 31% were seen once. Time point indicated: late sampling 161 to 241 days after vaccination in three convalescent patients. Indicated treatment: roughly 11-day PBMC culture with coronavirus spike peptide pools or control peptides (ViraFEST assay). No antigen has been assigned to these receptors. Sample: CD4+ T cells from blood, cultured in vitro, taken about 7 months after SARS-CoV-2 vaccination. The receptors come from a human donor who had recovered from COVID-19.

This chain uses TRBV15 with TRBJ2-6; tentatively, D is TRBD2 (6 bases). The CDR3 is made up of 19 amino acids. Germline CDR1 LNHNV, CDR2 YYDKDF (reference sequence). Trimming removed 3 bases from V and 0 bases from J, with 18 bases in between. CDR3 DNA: TGTGCCACCAGCAGTGAAACATGGGGACTGCACTCTGGGGCCAACGTCCTGACTTTC. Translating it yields CATSSETWGLHSGANVLTF.

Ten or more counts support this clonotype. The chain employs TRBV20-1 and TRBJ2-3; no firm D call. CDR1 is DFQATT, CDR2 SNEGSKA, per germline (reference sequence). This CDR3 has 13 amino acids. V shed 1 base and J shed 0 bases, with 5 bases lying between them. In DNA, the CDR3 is TGCAGTGCTAGAGCCGACAGCACAGATACGCAGTATTTT. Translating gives CSARADSTDTQYF.

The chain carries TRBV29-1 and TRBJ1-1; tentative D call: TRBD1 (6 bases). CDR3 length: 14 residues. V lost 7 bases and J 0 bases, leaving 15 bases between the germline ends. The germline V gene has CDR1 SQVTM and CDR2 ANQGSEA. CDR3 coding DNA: TGCAGCGGACACACGACAGGTTTGAACACTGAAGCTTTCTTT. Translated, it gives CSGHTTGLNTEAFF.

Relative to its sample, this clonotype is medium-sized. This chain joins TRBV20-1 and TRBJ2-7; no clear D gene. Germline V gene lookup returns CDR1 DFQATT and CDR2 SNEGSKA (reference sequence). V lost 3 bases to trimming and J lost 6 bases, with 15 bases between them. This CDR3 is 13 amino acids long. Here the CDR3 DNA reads TGCAGTGCTAGGGGATTAAGGGCCCCCGAGCAGTACTTC. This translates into CSARGLRAPEQYF.

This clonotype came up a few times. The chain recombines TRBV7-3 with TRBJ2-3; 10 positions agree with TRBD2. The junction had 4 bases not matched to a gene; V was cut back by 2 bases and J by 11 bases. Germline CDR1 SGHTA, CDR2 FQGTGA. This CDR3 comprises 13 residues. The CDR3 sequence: CASSLVTSGLQYF. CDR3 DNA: TGTGCCAGCAGCTTAGTGACTAGCGGGTTGCAGTATTTT. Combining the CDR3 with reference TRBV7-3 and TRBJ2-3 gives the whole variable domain GAGVSQTPSNKVTEKGKYVELRCDPISGHTALYWYRQSLGQGPEFLIYFQGTGAADDSGLPNDRFFAVRPEGSVSTLKIQRTERGDSAVYLCASSLVTSGLQYFGPGTRLTVL.

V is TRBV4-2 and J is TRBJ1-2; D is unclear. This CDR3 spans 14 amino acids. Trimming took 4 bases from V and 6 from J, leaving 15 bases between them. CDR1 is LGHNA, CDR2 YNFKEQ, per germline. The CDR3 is CASSRDNEGHGYTF. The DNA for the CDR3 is TGTGCCAGCAGCCGGGATAATGAGGGCCATGGCTACACCTTC.

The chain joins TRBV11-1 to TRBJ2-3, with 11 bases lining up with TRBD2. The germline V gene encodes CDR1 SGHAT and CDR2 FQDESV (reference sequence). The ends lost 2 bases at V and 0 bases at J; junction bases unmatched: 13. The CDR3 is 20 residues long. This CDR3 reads CASSLPTTSGSARSTDTQYF. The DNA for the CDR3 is TGTGCCAGCAGCTTACCAACTACTAGCGGGAGTGCCCGTAGCACAGATACGCAGTATTTT.

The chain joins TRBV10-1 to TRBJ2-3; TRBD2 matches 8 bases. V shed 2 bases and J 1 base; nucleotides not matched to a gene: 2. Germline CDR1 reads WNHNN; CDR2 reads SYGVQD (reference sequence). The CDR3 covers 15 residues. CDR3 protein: CASSEVAGRTDTQYF. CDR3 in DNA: TGCGCCAGCAGTGAGGTAGCGGGGCGCACAGATACGCAGTATTTT.

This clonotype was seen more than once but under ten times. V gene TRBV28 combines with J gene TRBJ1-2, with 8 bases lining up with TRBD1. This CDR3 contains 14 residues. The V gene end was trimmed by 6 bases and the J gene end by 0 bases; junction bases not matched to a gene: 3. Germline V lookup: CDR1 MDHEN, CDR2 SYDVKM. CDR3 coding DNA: TGTGCCAGCAGCCGCAGGGGGCCTAACTATGGCTACACCTTC. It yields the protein CASSRRGPNYGYTF.

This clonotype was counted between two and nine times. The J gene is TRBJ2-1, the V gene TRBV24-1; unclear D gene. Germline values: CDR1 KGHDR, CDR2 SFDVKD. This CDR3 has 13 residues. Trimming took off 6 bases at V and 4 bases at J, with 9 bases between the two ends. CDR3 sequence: CATSRTNYNEQFF. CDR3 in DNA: TGTGCCACCAGTCGAACAAATTACAATGAGCAGTTCTTC.

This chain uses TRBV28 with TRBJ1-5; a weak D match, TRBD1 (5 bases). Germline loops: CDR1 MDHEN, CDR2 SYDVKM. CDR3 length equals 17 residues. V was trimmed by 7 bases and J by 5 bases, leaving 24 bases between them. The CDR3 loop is CASIQGRMGYKDQPQHF. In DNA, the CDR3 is TGTGCCAGCATCCAGGGTAGGATGGGGTACAAGGATCAGCCCCAGCATTTT.

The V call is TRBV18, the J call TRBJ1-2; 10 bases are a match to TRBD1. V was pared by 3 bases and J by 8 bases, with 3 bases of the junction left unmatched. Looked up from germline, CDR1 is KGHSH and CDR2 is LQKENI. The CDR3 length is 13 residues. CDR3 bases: TGTGCCAGCTCACCCGACAGGGGGCGAGGCTACACCTTC. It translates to CASSPDRGRGYTF. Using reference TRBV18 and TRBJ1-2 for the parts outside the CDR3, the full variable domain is NAGVMQNPRHLVRRRGQEARLRCSPMKGHSHVYWYRQLPEEGLKFMVYLQKENIIDESGMPKERFSAEFPKEGPSILRIQQVVRGDSAAYFCASSPDRGRGYTFGSGTRLTVV.

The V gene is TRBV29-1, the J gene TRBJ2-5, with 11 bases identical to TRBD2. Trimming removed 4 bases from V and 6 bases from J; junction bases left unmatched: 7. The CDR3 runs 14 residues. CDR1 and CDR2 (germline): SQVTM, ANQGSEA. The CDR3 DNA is TGCAGCGTTGTGACTAGCGGGACCTTCCAGACCCAGTACTTC. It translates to CSVVTSGTFQTQYF. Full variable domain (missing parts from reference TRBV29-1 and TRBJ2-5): SAVISQKPSRDICQRGTSLTIQCQVDSQVTMMFWYRQQPGQSLTLIATANQGSEATYESGFVIDKFPISRPNLTFSTLTVSNMSPEDSSIYLCSVVTSGTFQTQYFGPGTRLLVL.

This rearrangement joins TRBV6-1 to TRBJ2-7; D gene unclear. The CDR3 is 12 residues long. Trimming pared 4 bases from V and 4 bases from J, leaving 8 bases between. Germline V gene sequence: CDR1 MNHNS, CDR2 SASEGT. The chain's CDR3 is CASSVTAYEQYF. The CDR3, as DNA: TGTGCCAGCAGTGTGACGGCGTACGAGCAGTACTTC.

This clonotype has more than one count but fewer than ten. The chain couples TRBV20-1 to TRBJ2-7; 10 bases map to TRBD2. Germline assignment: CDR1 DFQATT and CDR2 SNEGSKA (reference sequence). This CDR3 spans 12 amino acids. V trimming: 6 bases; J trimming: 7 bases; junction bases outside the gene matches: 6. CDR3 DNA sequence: TGCAGTGCCCCGGGACTAGCGCGGGAGCAGTACTTC. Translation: CSAPGLAREQYF.

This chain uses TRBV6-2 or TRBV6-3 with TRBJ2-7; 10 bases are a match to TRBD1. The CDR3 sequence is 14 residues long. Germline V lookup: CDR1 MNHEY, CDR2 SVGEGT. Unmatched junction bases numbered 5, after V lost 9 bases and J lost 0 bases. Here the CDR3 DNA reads TGTGCCAGTTCGGGACAGGGGAACTCCTACGAGCAGTACTTC. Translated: CASSGQGNSYEQYF.

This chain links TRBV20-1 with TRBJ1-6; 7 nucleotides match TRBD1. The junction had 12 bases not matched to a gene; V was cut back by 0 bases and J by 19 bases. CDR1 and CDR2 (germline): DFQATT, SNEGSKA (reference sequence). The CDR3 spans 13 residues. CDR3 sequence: CSARDTRQGGEHF. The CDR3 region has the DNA TGCAGTGCTAGAGATACCCGACAGGGTGGGGAACACTTT.